A single sample gave rise to the 21 T cell receptor beta chains below, sequenced in a study of blood T cells in healthy people across ages. Sample-barcoded 5' priming and a J-beta primer mix drove a second PCR of roughly 6 to 12 cycles. TCRdb re-analysed the 5' RACE reads in MiXCR, keeping a single row per CDR3 protein. The data show 750,000 to 1,000,000 distinct CDR3 sequences, 25% to 30% seen once. These data were also reused for a study on T cells of mothers and their children.

Material: blood. These receptors all come from a woman in her forties in good health.

With respect to this clonotype: With a much larger clone just one base away, this may be a read error. The chain joins TRBV7-2 to TRBJ2-7, with D unresolved. This CDR3 spans 15 amino acids. Germline values: CDR1 SGHTA, CDR2 FQGNSA. CDR3 in amino acids: CANSYDTTISYEQYF. Written as DNA, the CDR3 is TGTGCCAACAGCTACGATACGACAATCTCCTACGAGCAGTACTTC.

The chain carries TRBV20-1 and TRBJ2-3; possible D gene TRBD2, 5 bases. The CDR3 has 15 amino acids. The V and J ends lost 1 base and 2 bases respectively, with 13 bases between them. CDR1 and CDR2 (germline): DFQATT, SNEGSKA (reference sequence). CDR3 amino acids: CSARVLAPYTDTQYF. CDR3 bases: TGCAGTGCTAGAGTCCTAGCCCCCTACACAGATACGCAGTATTTT.

This clonotype came up a few times. The gene calls are TRBV9 and TRBJ1-2, with D perhaps TRBD1 (5 bases). Germline V gene data show CDR1 as SGDLS and CDR2 as YYNGEE. The CDR3 has 15 amino acids. Trimming shortened V by 0 bases and J by 3 bases, and 12 bases separated the two germline ends. DNA of the CDR3: TGTGCCAGCAGCGTAGGGGACGGACCTTACTATGGCTACACCTTC. It translates to CASSVGDGPYYGYTF. The entire variable domain, with the rest obtained from reference TRBV9 and TRBJ1-2, is as follows: DSGVTQTPKHLITATGQRVTLRCSPRSGDLSVYWYQQSLDQGLQFLIQYYNGEERAKGNILERFSAQQFPDLHSELNLSSLELGDSALYFCASSVGDGPYYGYTFGSGTRLTVV.

This sequence joins TRBV25-1 and TRBJ2-4; 7 bases agree with TRBD2. Per the germline V gene, CDR1 is MGHDK and CDR2 is SYGVNS. CDR3 length: 16 amino acids. Trimming at V came to 7 bases and at J to 2 bases, leaving 11 bases not matched to a gene. CDR3 amino acids: CASTDGRAGPKNIQYF. In DNA form, the CDR3 reads TGTGCCAGCACCGATGGCCGAGCGGGGCCCAAAAACATTCAGTACTTC.

On this clonotype: Just one base apart from a much larger clone, this may be a read error. The chain carries TRBV7-9 and TRBJ2-6; the D gene is possibly TRBD1 (6 bases). The length of the CDR3 is 16 residues. Germline lookup yields CDR1 SEHNR and CDR2 FQNEAQ (reference sequence). As DNA, the CDR3 is TGTGCCAGCAGCTTAGCGGGGGCGCTTGGGGCCAACGTCCTGATTTTC. Its protein is CASSLAGALGANVLIF.

The chain uses TRBV5-1 and TRBJ2-3; D not resolved. Germline V CDR1 and CDR2: SGHRS, YFSETQ. The CDR3 is 16 residues long. V dropped 0 bases and J dropped 1 base, with 12 bases sitting between them. For the CDR3, the DNA is TGCGCCAGCAGCTTGGAGGGCAGGACCGGCACAGATACGCAGTATTTT. Translating it yields CASSLEGRTGTDTQYF. Full variable domain (outside the CDR3, taken from reference TRBV5-1 and TRBJ2-3): KAGVTQTPRYLIKTRGQQVTLSCSPISGHRSVSWYQQTPGQGLQFLFEYFSETQRNKGNFPGRFSGRQFSNSRSEMNVSTLELGDSALYLCASSLEGRTGTDTQYFGPGTRLTVL.

Many counts were recorded for this clonotype. The chain recombines TRBV28 with TRBJ1-5; unclear D gene. The CDR3 is 14 amino acids. Germline V gene data show CDR1 as MDHEN and CDR2 as SYDVKM. Trimming shortened V by 2 bases and J by 9 bases, and 14 bases separated the two germline ends. CDR3 region: CASSLTGGGRPQHF. CDR3 nucleotides: TGTGCCAGCAGTTTAACCGGCGGCGGTCGGCCCCAGCATTTT.

This clonotype occurred a few times. The rearrangement links TRBV6-2 or TRBV6-3 to TRBJ1-2, with D possibly TRBD1 on 5 matching bases. The CDR3 length is 13 residues. Trimming stripped 6 bases from V and 6 bases from J, with 14 bases between. From germline, CDR1 is MNHEY and CDR2 SVGEGT. CDR3 nucleotides: TGTGCCAGCAGGGGGACTCAAAACCATGGCTACACCTTC. It is translated as CASRGTQNHGYTF.

The chain links TRBV7-2 to TRBJ2-3; TRBD2 matches 11 bases. Germline lookup yields CDR1 SGHTA and CDR2 FQGNSA. This CDR3 has 16 residues. V was pared by 5 bases and J by 3 bases, with 7 bases of the junction left unmatched. The CDR3 spells CASSPLAGGPTDTQYF. CDR3 sequence (DNA): TGTGCCAGCAGCCCGTTAGCGGGGGGGCCGACAGATACGCAGTATTTT.

V gene TRBV5-4 combines with J gene TRBJ2-3; 10 nucleotides line up with TRBD1. The CDR3 runs to 17 residues. With V trimmed by 4 bases and J by 0 bases, 8 bases remained unmatched. Germline CDR1 reads SGHNT; CDR2 reads YYREEE (reference sequence). The CDR3 sequence: CASSIKTGGTSTDTQYF. Written as DNA, the CDR3 is TGTGCCAGCAGCATAAAGACAGGGGGCACTAGCACAGATACGCAGTATTTT.

For this clonotype: This may be a read error, as it is one base from a much larger clone. The J gene is TRBJ2-6, the V gene TRBV7-2, with D possibly called TRBD1 or TRBD2 (5 bases each). The CDR3 has 15 residues. Per germline, CDR1 SGHTA and CDR2 FQGNSA. The CDR3 DNA follows: TGTGCCAGCAGCTTAGACGGGATTGGGGCCAACGCCCTGACTTTC. Its translation: CASSLDGIGANALTF.

This clonotype was observed many times. The genes are TRBV7-2 and TRBJ2-5; D is unclear. The CDR3 extends over 13 amino acids. V lost 4 bases and J lost 3, with 9 bases in between. Germline values: CDR1 SGHTA, CDR2 FQGNSA. The CDR3 spells CASSYGAEETQYF. The DNA for the CDR3 is TGTGCCAGCAGCTACGGCGCGGAAGAGACCCAGTACTTC.

This clonotype has a count of ten or more. The V gene is TRBV11-2, the J gene TRBJ2-7, with 7 positions matching TRBD1. Unmatched junction bases numbered 12, after V lost 5 bases and J lost 2 bases. CDR1 and CDR2 from the germline V gene are SGHAT and FQNNGV. CDR3 length: 16 residues. CDR3 coding DNA: TGTGCCAGCAGCCCCCGGACAGGCAACTGGCCCTACGAGCAGTACTTC. Its translation is CASSPRTGNWPYEQYF.

In the case of this clonotype: A read error may explain this, as a much larger clone is one base away. This chain joins TRBV27 and TRBJ2-4, with D possibly being TRBD1 (6 bases). The V and J ends lost 5 bases and 13 bases respectively, with 18 bases between them. The germline gives CDR1 MNHEY, CDR2 SMNVEV (reference sequence). This CDR3 is built from 13 residues. CDR3 amino acids: CASSQGQVYAQYF. The CDR3 nucleotides read TGTGCCAGCAGTCAGGGACAAGTCTACGCGCAGTACTTC.

The rearrangement links TRBV28 to TRBJ1-4, with a weak D call TRBD1 (6 bases). This CDR3 has 16 residues. Looked up from germline, CDR1 is MDHEN and CDR2 is SYDVKM. V was cut by 3 bases and J by 0 bases, with 11 bases left in between. Here the CDR3 reads CASSFLDRATNEKLFF. Here the CDR3 DNA reads TGTGCCAGCAGTTTTCTGGACAGAGCAACTAATGAAAAACTGTTTTTT.

The rearrangement joins TRBV28 to TRBJ1-1; D is ambiguous. V gave up 3 bases and J gave up 0 bases, with 8 bases separating them. Germline V lookup: CDR1 MDHEN, CDR2 SYDVKM. The length of the CDR3 is 14 residues. The CDR3 DNA is TGTGCCAGCAGTTTCGAACAATTGAACACTGAAGCTTTCTTT. It codes for CASSFEQLNTEAFF.

J is TRBJ2-7 and V is TRBV7-9, with TRBD1 as a possible D gene (5 bases). Deletions cut 2 bases from V and 5 bases from J, with 13 bases between. In germline, CDR1 is SEHNR, CDR2 FQNEAQ (reference sequence). The CDR3 loop spans 14 amino acids. CDR3 DNA: TGTGCCAGCAGCTTAAGGGCAGGGATCAACGAGCAGTACTTC. This encodes CASSLRAGINEQYF.

This clonotype was seen only a few times. This may be a read error: a much more frequent sequence differs by one nucleotide. The CDR3 is CASSPLGLTGAYGQYF. In nucleotides, the CDR3 is TGCGCCAGCAGCCCCTTGGGGCTGACAGGAGCATACGGGCAGTACTTC. This sequence joins TRBV4-1 and TRBJ2-7; possibly TRBD1 for D (6 bases). This CDR3 has 16 amino acids. Germline V gives CDR1 MGHRA, CDR2 YSYEKL.

V is TRBV29-1 and J is TRBJ2-7; 9 bases are a match to TRBD1. This CDR3 has 11 amino acids. From germline, CDR1 is SQVTM and CDR2 ANQGSEA. V gave up 3 bases and J gave up 11 bases; unmatched junction bases: 5. CDR3: CSVDRTGVKYF. For the CDR3, the DNA is TGCAGCGTTGACAGGACAGGGGTGAAGTACTTC.

The chain combines TRBV7-9 with TRBJ2-1; D perhaps matches TRBD1 (5 bases). The CDR3 totals 12 residues. Germline lookup yields CDR1 SEHNR and CDR2 FQNEAQ (reference sequence). V was trimmed by 5 bases and J by 8 bases, leaving 10 bases between them. Written as DNA, the CDR3 is TGTGCCAGCAGCGTAAAGGGGTATGAGCAGTTCTTC. This codes for CASSVKGYEQFF.

This clonotype has only a few counts. V gene TRBV20-1 combines with J gene TRBJ2-2, with TRBD2 as a possible D gene (5 bases). From germline, CDR1 is DFQATT and CDR2 SNEGSKA (reference sequence). The V end lost 3 bases, the J end lost 4 bases, and 12 bases lay between the germline ends. The CDR3 extends over 14 amino acids. The CDR3 bases are TGCAGTGCTAGGAGACTGGCGGGCACCGGGGAGCTGTTTTTT. Translating gives CSARRLAGTGELFF.